This passage covers 22 T cell receptor beta chains from one sample sequenced in a study of T cell changes during pregnancy in multiple sclerosis. Produced via immunoSEQ multiplex PCR; TCRdb's table is partial and in-frame only. The data show under 110,000 clones, approximately 90% seen once. Sequences were derived from peripheral blood, sampled after pregnancy. The receptors were sampled from a female donor with multiple sclerosis, enrolled in a pregnancy study.

The chain joins TRBV9 to TRBJ1-2; D is unclear. The V gene's germline CDR1 is SGDLS and CDR2 YYNGEE. V lost 3 bases, J lost 0 bases, and 18 bases lay in between. The CDR3 has 17 amino acids. Here the CDR3 reads CASSANHVPVANYGYTF. CDR3 nucleotides: TGTGCCAGCAGCGCCAACCACGTCCCGGTAGCTAACTATGGCTACACCTTC.

The chain combines TRBV30 with TRBJ2-5; D possibly corresponds to TRBD2 (6 bases). This CDR3 has 11 amino acids. Germline CDR1 GTSNPN, CDR2 SVGIG (reference sequence). Trimming took 2 bases from V and 14 from J, leaving 15 bases between them. The CDR3: CAWSIYRDFYF. CDR3 nucleotide sequence: TGTGCCTGGAGTATTTACCGGGACTTTTACTTC. Full variable domain (outside the CDR3, taken from reference TRBV30 and TRBJ2-5): SQTIHQWPATLVQPVGSPLSLECTVEGTSNPNLYWYRQAAGRGLQLLFYSVGIGQISSEVPQNLSASRPQDRQFILSSKKLLLSDSGFYLCAWSIYRDFYFGPGTRLLVL.

V and J are TRBV5-4 and TRBJ2-7; 7 bases line up with TRBD2. Germline V CDR1 and CDR2: SGHNT, YYREEE (reference sequence). Unmatched junction bases numbered 6, after V lost 0 bases and J lost 0 bases. The CDR3 is made up of 16 amino acids. The chain's CDR3 is CASSLGWGGSSYEQYF. The CDR3 DNA is TGTGCCAGCAGCTTGGGATGGGGGGGGAGCTCCTACGAGCAGTACTTC.

The V and J genes are TRBV2 and TRBJ1-2, with 8 bases aligning to TRBD1. The ends lost 8 bases at V and 4 bases at J; junction bases unmatched: 3. This CDR3 is 12 amino acids long. Germline CDR1 SNHLY, CDR2 FYNNEI. The CDR3 region is CASSGGLYGYTF. The CDR3 bases are TGTGCCAGCTCAGGGGGCCTCTATGGCTACACCTTC. Combining the CDR3 with reference TRBV2 and TRBJ1-2 gives the whole variable domain EPEVTQTPSHQVTQMGQEVILRCVPISNHLYFYWYRQILGQKVEFLVSFYNNEISEKSEIFDDQFSVERPDGSNFTLKIRSTKLEDSAMYFCASSGGLYGYTFGSGTRLTVV.

The J gene is TRBJ1-1, the V gene TRBV4-2, with 8 bases that match TRBD1. Germline CDR1 is LGHNA and CDR2 is YNFKEQ. The CDR3 extends over 15 amino acids. The V gene end was trimmed by 3 bases and the J gene end by 5 bases; junction bases not matched to a gene: 8. CDR3 in amino acids: CASSHPGQGWTEAFF. CDR3 DNA: TGTGCCAGCAGCCATCCTGGACAGGGCTGGACTGAAGCTTTCTTT.

The V gene is TRBV4-2, the J gene TRBJ1-2, with no clear D. Trimming pared 8 bases from V and 3 bases from J, leaving 16 bases between. The CDR3 length is 14 residues. Per the germline V gene, CDR1 is LGHNA and CDR2 is YNFKEQ. The DNA of the CDR3 is TGTGCCAGCGGAGAGACGGCGCTGGACTATGGCTACACCTTC. Translated, it gives CASGETALDYGYTF.

This rearrangement joins TRBV11-2 to TRBJ2-7; maybe TRBD1 (5 bases). The V gene lost 0 bases and the J gene lost 4 bases, with 13 bases spanning the gap. CDR3 length: 15 amino acids. Germline V CDR1 and CDR2: SGHAT, FQNNGV. CDR3 DNA: TGTGCCAGCAGCTTAGAGGCAGGGAATAGGTACGAGCAGTACTTC. It translates to CASSLEAGNRYEQYF.

V is TRBV5-4 and J is TRBJ2-5; 7 bases are a match to TRBD2. In germline, CDR1 is SGHNT, CDR2 YYREEE (reference sequence). With 0 bases clipped from V and 0 bases from J, the junction kept 8 bases outside the gene matches. CDR3 length: 17 residues. The CDR3 sequence: CASSLGPGRMDQETQYF. CDR3 DNA: TGTGCCAGCAGCTTGGGACCCGGGAGGATGGACCAAGAGACCCAGTACTTC.

This rearrangement joins TRBV7-6 to TRBJ2-3; 11 nucleotides agree with TRBD2. The germline V gene encodes CDR1 SGHVS and CDR2 FNYEAQ. This CDR3 has 17 residues. V lost 4 bases, J lost 5 bases, and 11 bases stayed unmatched. The CDR3 spells CASSSLRIAGGVDTQYF. The CDR3 DNA is TGTGCCAGCAGCTCGCTAAGGATAGCGGGGGGGGTAGATACGCAGTATTTT.

This sequence joins TRBV5-4 and TRBJ2-5, with a possible D match to TRBD2 (6 bases). There are 14 residues in the CDR3. Germline CDR1 and CDR2: SGHNT and YYREEE (reference sequence). V was cut by 4 bases and J by 5 bases, with 15 bases left in between. For the CDR3, the DNA is TGTGCCAGCAGCGCCAAGACTAGGGCGGAGACCCAGTACTTC. The encoded protein is CASSAKTRAETQYF.

This clone was seen once. CDR3 sequence (DNA): TGTGCCAGCAAATCCGGGACAGGGGGTTACGAGCAGTACTTC. Encoded protein: CASKSGTGGYEQYF. The chain recombines TRBV2 with TRBJ2-7; 11 positions agree with TRBD1. The V and J ends lost 7 bases and 4 bases, in that order; junction bases with no gene match: 6. CDR1 is SNHLY, CDR2 FYNNEI, per germline. This CDR3 region has 14 residues.

V is TRBV28 and J is TRBJ2-3; perhaps TRBD2 as D (6 bases). CDR3 length: 17 amino acids. Germline V lookup: CDR1 MDHEN, CDR2 SYDVKM. V was pared by 2 bases and J by 1 base, with 16 bases between. CDR3 amino acids: CASSLRRTGDGTDTQYF. CDR3 coding DNA: TGTGCCAGCAGTTTAAGAAGGACGGGGGATGGCACAGATACGCAGTATTTT.

The V and J genes are TRBV6-6 and TRBJ1-1; D remains unclear. The ends were cut back, 7 bases at V and 3 bases at J, with 12 bases in the middle. The CDR3 loop spans 13 amino acids. Germline CDR1 is MNHNY and CDR2 is SVGAGI (reference sequence). CDR3 in amino acids: CASIPPGYTEAFF. CDR3 nucleotide sequence: TGTGCCAGCATCCCCCCGGGGTACACTGAAGCTTTCTTT.

V is TRBV10-3 and J is TRBJ2-7, with D unresolved. The V and J ends lost 3 bases and 2 bases respectively, with 11 bases between them. Germline V gene sequence: CDR1 ENHRY, CDR2 SYGVKD. This CDR3 spans 14 amino acids. The CDR3 DNA sequence: TGTGCCATCAGTGATAATGACTTTACCTACGAGCAGTACTTC. Translation: CAISDNDFTYEQYF.

The chain joins TRBV27 to TRBJ1-5; TRBD1 agrees at 10 bases. Trimming cost V 6 bases and J 3 bases; bases outside gene matches: 8. This CDR3 spans 16 amino acids. Germline CDR1 MNHEY, CDR2 SMNVEV (reference sequence). In DNA, the CDR3 is TGTGCCAGCAGGTTAGGGGGACAGGGGTTCAATCAGCCCCAGCATTTT. It yields the protein CASRLGGQGFNQPQHF.

The chain is built from TRBV27 and TRBJ1-2; 7 bases agree with TRBD1. This CDR3 is built from 13 residues. With V trimmed by 5 bases and J by 7 bases, 7 bases remained unmatched. Germline V CDR1 and CDR2: MNHEY, SMNVEV (reference sequence). The CDR3 region has the DNA TGTGCCAGCAGTCGTACGGGACAGCTTGGCTACACCTTC. It specifies CASSRTGQLGYTF.

This rearrangement joins TRBV18 to TRBJ2-6; TRBD1 is a possible D gene (5 bases). The CDR3 runs 16 residues. From germline, CDR1 is KGHSH and CDR2 LQKENI. The germline V and J ends were trimmed by 2 bases and 2 bases, with 10 bases remaining between them. The DNA for the CDR3 is TGTGCCAGCTCACCAGACAGCTTAACTGGGGCCAACGTCCTGACTTTC. Translated, it gives CASSPDSLTGANVLTF.

The chain links TRBV7-9 to TRBJ2-1; tentative D call: TRBD1 (5 bases). The CDR3 has 12 amino acids. Germline V gene lookup returns CDR1 SEHNR and CDR2 FQNEAQ (reference sequence). Trimming shortened V by 11 bases and J by 6 bases, and 14 bases separated the two germline ends. The CDR3 protein is CAGSPRGNEQFF. The CDR3 region has the DNA TGTGCCGGATCCCCAAGGGGCAATGAGCAGTTCTTC.

The chain recombines TRBV7-2 with TRBJ1-6, with D tentatively TRBD1 (6 bases). The V gene lost 2 bases and the J gene lost 3 bases, with 11 bases spanning the gap. Germline V gives CDR1 SGHTA, CDR2 FQGNSA. The CDR3 spans 16 residues. CDR3 loop: CASSLRQAGYNSPLHF. For the CDR3, the DNA is TGTGCCAGCAGCTTAAGACAGGCGGGCTATAATTCACCCCTCCACTTT.

J is TRBJ1-1 and V is TRBV4-1, with TRBD1 identical over 8 bases. Looked up from germline, CDR1 is MGHRA and CDR2 is YSYEKL. This CDR3 spans 15 amino acids. After removal of 3 bases from V and 2 bases from J, the junction contained 5 bases not matched to a gene. CDR3 bases: TGCGCCAGCAGCCAGGGGCAGGGGGCAAACACTGAAGCTTTCTTT. It encodes CASSQGQGANTEAFF.

The chain links TRBV9 to TRBJ2-6; 7 positions match TRBD1. The germline V gene has CDR1 SGDLS and CDR2 YYNGEE. Losses at the gene ends were 4 bases for V and 0 bases for J; bases not matched to a gene: 7. The CDR3 has 17 amino acids. DNA of the CDR3: TGTGCCAGCAGCCCCGAGAACAGGGGCTCTGGGGCCAACGTCCTGACTTTC. Translating it yields CASSPENRGSGANVLTF.

V is TRBV6-1 and J is TRBJ1-3, with a possible D match to TRBD1 (6 bases). V was cut by 2 bases and J by 10 bases, with 9 bases left in between. Germline V lookup: CDR1 MNHNS, CDR2 SASEGT. The CDR3 runs to 12 residues. The CDR3 here is CASSEWGRTIYF. DNA of the CDR3: TGTGCCAGCAGTGAATGGGGGCGAACCATATATTTT.